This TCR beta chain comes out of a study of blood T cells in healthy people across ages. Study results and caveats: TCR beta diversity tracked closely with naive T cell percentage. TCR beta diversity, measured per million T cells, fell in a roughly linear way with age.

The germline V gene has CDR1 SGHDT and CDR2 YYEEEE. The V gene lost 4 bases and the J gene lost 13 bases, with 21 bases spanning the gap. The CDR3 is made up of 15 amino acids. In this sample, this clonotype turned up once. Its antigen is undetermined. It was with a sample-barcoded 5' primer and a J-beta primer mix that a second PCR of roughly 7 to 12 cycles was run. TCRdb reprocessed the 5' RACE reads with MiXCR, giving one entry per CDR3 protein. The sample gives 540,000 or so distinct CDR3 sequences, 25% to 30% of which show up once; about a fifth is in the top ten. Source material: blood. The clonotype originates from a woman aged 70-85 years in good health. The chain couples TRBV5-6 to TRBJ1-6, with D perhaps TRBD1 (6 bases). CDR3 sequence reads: CASSGDRSNNLPLHF. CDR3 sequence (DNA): TGTGCCAGCAGCGGAGACAGGAGTAATAATTTGCCCCTCCACTTT.